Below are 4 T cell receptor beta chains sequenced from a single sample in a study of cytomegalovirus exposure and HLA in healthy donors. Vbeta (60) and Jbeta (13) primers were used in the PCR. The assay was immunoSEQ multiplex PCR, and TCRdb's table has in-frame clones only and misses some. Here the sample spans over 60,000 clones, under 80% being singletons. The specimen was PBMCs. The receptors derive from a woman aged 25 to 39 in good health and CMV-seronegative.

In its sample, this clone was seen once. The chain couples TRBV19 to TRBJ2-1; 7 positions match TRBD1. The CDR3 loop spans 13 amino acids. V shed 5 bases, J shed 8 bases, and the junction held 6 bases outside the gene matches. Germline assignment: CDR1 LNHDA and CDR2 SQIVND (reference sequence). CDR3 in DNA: TGTGCCAGTAGTGAGACAGGGCCGTATGAGCAGTTCTTC. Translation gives CASSETGPYEQFF.

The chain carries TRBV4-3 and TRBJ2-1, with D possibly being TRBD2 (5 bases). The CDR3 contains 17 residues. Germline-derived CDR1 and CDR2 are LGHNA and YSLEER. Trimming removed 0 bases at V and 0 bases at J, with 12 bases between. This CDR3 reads CASSQDEGGSSYNEQFF. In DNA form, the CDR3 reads TGCGCCAGCAGCCAAGATGAGGGCGGTAGCTCCTACAATGAGCAGTTCTTC.

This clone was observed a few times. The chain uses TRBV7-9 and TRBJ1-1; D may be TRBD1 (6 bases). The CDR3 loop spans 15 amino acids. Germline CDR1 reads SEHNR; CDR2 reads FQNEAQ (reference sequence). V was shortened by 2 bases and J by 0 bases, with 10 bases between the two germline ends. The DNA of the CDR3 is TGTGCCAGCAGCTTACAGGGGTCCATGAACACTGAAGCTTTCTTT. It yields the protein CASSLQGSMNTEAFF.

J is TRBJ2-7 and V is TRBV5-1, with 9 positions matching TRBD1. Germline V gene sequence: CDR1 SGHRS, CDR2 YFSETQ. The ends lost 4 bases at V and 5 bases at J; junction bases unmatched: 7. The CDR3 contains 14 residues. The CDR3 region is CASSQGQGIDEQYF. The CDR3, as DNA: TGCGCCAGCAGCCAGGGACAGGGTATCGACGAGCAGTACTTC.